The T cell receptor (beta chain) described here comes from a study of blood T cells in healthy people across ages. Study context: The capture of about one barcoded beta molecule per two T cells was achieved by template switching.

Study-level points and caveats: Since the PBMCs were unsorted, naive and antigen-experienced cells could not be conclusively compared.

This clonotype was seen a handful of times. What it binds is unknown. CDR3 length equals 18 residues. Germline V gene data show CDR1 as SQVTM and CDR2 as ANQGSEA. The V gene end was trimmed by 1 base and the J gene end by 0 bases; junction bases not matched to a gene: 14. Together with a sample-barcoded 5' primer, a J-beta primer mix was included in a second PCR lasting about 6 to 11 cycles. A 12-random-nucleotide template-switch adaptor tagged each cDNA molecule. TCRdb itself ran the 5' RACE reads through MiXCR, one entry per CDR3 protein. This table holds around 970,000 distinct CDR3 sequences, roughly 47% found once.

The origin of this receptor is a woman aged 60-75 years in good health. V gene TRBV29-1 combines with J gene TRBJ2-7, with 8 bases fitting TRBD2. The specimen sequenced was blood. DNA of the CDR3: TGCAGCGTTGAAGCCGGGGGGGAGGTACGCGAGAGCTCCTACGAGCAGTACTTC. Protein product: CSVEAGGEVRESSYEQYF.